These 25 T cell receptor beta chains were all obtained from the same sample, sequenced in a study of cytomegalovirus exposure and HLA in healthy donors. PCR amplification relied on 60 Vbeta primers (plus 13 Jbeta primers). The method was immunoSEQ multiplex PCR; TCRdb's version includes in-frame clones alone and lacks a portion of them. The sample holds around 97,000 clones, around 76% seen once. Sequences were obtained from PBMCs. Source of these receptors: a woman in her late teens or twenties in good health and CMV-seropositive.

V and J are TRBV7-9 and TRBJ2-1, with D possibly being TRBD1 (5 bases). Germline-derived CDR1 and CDR2 are SEHNR and FQNEAQ (reference sequence). Trimming cost V 5 bases and J 4 bases, with 15 bases left between them. The CDR3 runs to 15 residues. The CDR3: CASSGVGLSYNEQFF. In nucleotides, the CDR3 is TGTGCCAGCAGCGGGGTGGGGCTGTCTTACAATGAGCAGTTCTTC. Full variable domain (outside the CDR3, taken from reference TRBV7-9 and TRBJ2-1): DTGVSQNPRHKITKRGQNVTFRCDPISEHNRLYWYRQTLGQGPEFLTYFQNEAQLEKSRLLSDRFSAERPKGSFSTLEIQRTEQGDSAMYLCASSGVGLSYNEQFFGPGTRLTVL.

This clone was observed a few times. This chain connects TRBV5-8 to TRBJ1-4; D ambiguous. The CDR3 loop spans 16 amino acids. V lost 0 bases to trimming and J lost 0 bases, with 9 bases between them. Germline loops: CDR1 SGHTS, CDR2 YDEGEE. CDR3 region: CASSLGGVATNEKLFF. For the CDR3, the DNA is TGTGCCAGCAGCTTGGGAGGAGTTGCAACTAATGAAAAACTGTTTTTT.

The CDR3 DNA reads as TGTGCCAGCAGTGAAGTCGGGGGGGCCTACGAGCAGTACTTC. Translation gives CASSEVGGAYEQYF. The V and J genes are TRBV2 and TRBJ2-7; 8 bases line up with TRBD2. Per germline, CDR1 SNHLY and CDR2 FYNNEI. J was trimmed by 2 bases and V by 1 base; bases with no gene match: 1. The CDR3 runs 14 residues.

The chain combines TRBV10-3 with TRBJ2-1; the match to TRBD2 covers 12 bases. Unmatched junction bases numbered 9, after V lost 2 bases and J lost 7 bases. The germline gives CDR1 ENHRY, CDR2 SYGVKD. This CDR3 spans 17 amino acids. The CDR3 sequence: CAISEPTRLAGVNEQFF. The CDR3 nucleotides are TGTGCCATCAGTGAGCCAACCAGACTAGCGGGGGTTAATGAGCAGTTCTTC.

The rearrangement joins TRBV30 to TRBJ2-1; no definite D call. The CDR3 covers 17 residues. V dropped 1 base and J dropped 5 bases, with 21 bases sitting between them. Germline V gene lookup returns CDR1 GTSNPN and CDR2 SVGIG (reference sequence). The CDR3 DNA is TGTGCCTGGAGTGCTCCACCCCGGAGATCTCTGAACAATGAGCAGTTCTTC. Translation gives CAWSAPPRRSLNNEQFF.

The V gene is TRBV9, the J gene TRBJ1-2, with no clear D. The CDR3 is 12 residues long. Trimming took off 4 bases at V and 8 bases at J, with 12 bases between the two ends. The germline gives CDR1 SGDLS, CDR2 YYNGEE. This CDR3 is CASSWAEDGYTF. The CDR3 nucleotides are TGTGCCAGCAGCTGGGCGGAGGACGGCTACACCTTC.

J is TRBJ1-1 and V is TRBV7-9, with D maybe TRBD1 (5 bases). There are 13 residues in the CDR3. With 5 bases removed from V and 5 bases from J, the gap between germline ends came to 12 bases. Germline-derived CDR1 and CDR2 are SEHNR and FQNEAQ (reference sequence). For the CDR3, the DNA is TGTGCCAGCAGCGATGGGAGGGGAACTGAAGCTTTCTTT. Translating it yields CASSDGRGTEAFF.

In this sample, this clone turned up once. CDR3 sequence (DNA): TGCGCCAGCAGCTTGGCGGCAGGGGCTAATACCGGGGAGCTGTTTTTT. Its translation is CASSLAAGANTGELFF. The chain is built from TRBV5-1 and TRBJ2-2, with D possibly TRBD1 on 6 matching bases. The CDR3 runs 16 residues. Trimming removed 0 bases from V and 5 bases from J, with 14 bases in between. Germline CDR1 and CDR2: SGHRS and YFSETQ.

This clone appeared a single time. The chain couples TRBV2 to TRBJ1-2; 8 bases align to TRBD1. Losses at the gene ends were 11 bases for V and 3 bases for J; bases not matched to a gene: 5. CDR3 length equals 12 residues. Germline lookup yields CDR1 SNHLY and CDR2 FYNNEI. CDR3 sequence: CAGQGQDYGYTF. CDR3 in DNA: TGTGCCGGCCAGGGACAGGACTATGGCTACACCTTC.

V is TRBV27 and J is TRBJ2-2; 13 bases map to TRBD2. Germline CDR1 and CDR2: MNHEY and SMNVEV (reference sequence). Germline trimming cut 3 bases from V and 7 bases from J; bases unmatched to any gene: 8. The CDR3 covers 17 residues. CDR3 DNA: TGTGCCAGCAGTTTTTCCGGGACTAGCGGGATTGGCGGGGAGCTGTTTTTT. It codes for CASSFSGTSGIGGELFF.

The chain has TRBV2 and TRBJ1-5, with a weak D call TRBD1 (6 bases). V dropped 8 bases and J dropped 0 bases, with 17 bases sitting between them. The CDR3 covers 16 residues. CDR1 and CDR2 (germline): SNHLY, FYNNEI. The CDR3 loop is CASGVTRTASNQPQHF. The DNA for the CDR3 is TGTGCCAGCGGGGTCACCCGGACAGCTAGCAATCAGCCCCAGCATTTT.

This clone was recorded only once. The chain carries TRBV14 and TRBJ1-2; 7 positions agree with TRBD1. The germline V gene encodes CDR1 SGHDN and CDR2 FVKESK. Losses at the gene ends were 0 bases for V and 7 bases for J; bases not matched to a gene: 5. CDR3 length: 14 amino acids. In DNA form, the CDR3 reads TGTGCCAGCAGCCAAGATAGACAGGGAAGTGGCTACACCTTC. Protein: CASSQDRQGSGYTF. Full variable domain (remainder filled in from reference TRBV14 and TRBJ1-2): EAGVTQFPSHSVIEKGQTVTLRCDPISGHDNLYWYRRVMGKEIKFLLHFVKESKQDESGMPNNRFLAERTGGTYSTLKVQPAELEDSGVYFCASSQDRQGSGYTFGSGTRLTVV.

The chain has TRBV14 and TRBJ2-1, with a possible D match to TRBD1 (6 bases). The V end lost 5 bases, the J end lost 4 bases, and 15 bases lay between the germline ends. The CDR3 runs 15 residues. Germline V gives CDR1 SGHDN, CDR2 FVKESK. CDR3 amino acids: CASSVPRGFYNEQFF. CDR3 sequence (DNA): TGTGCCAGCAGCGTCCCCAGGGGATTTTACAATGAGCAGTTCTTC. Filled out from reference TRBV14 and TRBJ2-1, the complete variable domain reads EAGVTQFPSHSVIEKGQTVTLRCDPISGHDNLYWYRRVMGKEIKFLLHFVKESKQDESGMPNNRFLAERTGGTYSTLKVQPAELEDSGVYFCASSVPRGFYNEQFFGPGTRLTVL.

This clone showed up just a few times. V gene TRBV29-1 combines with J gene TRBJ2-5, with unresolved D. The CDR3 is 13 amino acids. Trimming pared 3 bases from V and 4 bases from J, leaving 12 bases between. Germline V gene data show CDR1 as SQVTM and CDR2 as ANQGSEA. The CDR3: CSVDQNRRETQYF. CDR3 in DNA: TGCAGCGTTGACCAGAACCGCAGAGAGACCCAGTACTTC.

This clone was seen more than once but under ten times. The chain has TRBV19 and TRBJ1-2, with TRBD1 identical over 8 bases. The CDR3 is made up of 13 amino acids. J lost 5 bases, V lost 4 bases, and 3 bases had no gene match. Germline-derived CDR1 and CDR2 are LNHDA and SQIVND (reference sequence). The CDR3: CASSNGQGYGYTF. The CDR3 DNA reads as TGTGCCAGTAGTAACGGACAGGGTTATGGCTACACCTTC.

This clone was picked up a small number of times. This chain links TRBV11-2 with TRBJ2-5, with 8 positions matching TRBD2. The end of the DNA fits TRBJ2-7 better, so the J call may be wrong. Germline-derived CDR1 and CDR2 are SGHAT and FQNNGV. This CDR3 is 15 amino acids long. The chain's CDR3 is CASSSNAGLGYEQYF. CDR3 nucleotide sequence: TGTGCCAGCAGCTCAAACGCGGGACTAGGCTACGAGCAGTACTTC.

This rearrangement joins TRBV10-3 to TRBJ2-3, with 10 positions matching TRBD2. CDR1 ENHRY and CDR2 SYGVKD come from the germline V gene. V lost 6 bases, J lost 1 base, and 4 bases stayed unmatched. CDR3 length equals 15 residues. The CDR3 protein is CAISDTSGGTDTQYF. The DNA for the CDR3 is TGTGCCATCAGCGATACTAGCGGGGGCACAGATACGCAGTATTTT.

This chain joins TRBV5-6 and TRBJ1-1, with TRBD1 matching 7 bases. J gave up 3 bases and V 3 bases, and 5 bases lay outside the gene matches. The germline gives CDR1 SGHDT, CDR2 YYEEEE. This CDR3 region has 14 residues. CDR3 sequence (DNA): TGTGCCAGCAGCTCCAGGGGGGATTACACTGAAGCTTTCTTT. Its translation is CASSSRGDYTEAFF.

This clone occurred a few times. J is TRBJ2-3 and V is TRBV29-1; 10 bases map to TRBD1. This CDR3 has 14 residues. Germline assignment: CDR1 SQVTM and CDR2 ANQGSEA. The V and J ends lost 6 bases and 3 bases, in that order; junction bases with no gene match: 6. This CDR3 is CSVADRGLTDTQYF. The CDR3 nucleotides read TGCAGCGTGGCTGACAGGGGGCTAACAGATACGCAGTATTTT.

The sample holds one count of this clone. The chain joins TRBV19 to TRBJ2-1, with 11 bases aligning to TRBD1. The germline V gene encodes CDR1 LNHDA and CDR2 SQIVND (reference sequence). The CDR3 consists of 16 residues. The V gene end was trimmed by 0 bases and the J gene end by 4 bases; junction bases not matched to a gene: 2. CDR3 in amino acids: CASSIEDRGLYNEQFF. CDR3 DNA sequence: TGTGCCAGTAGTATAGAGGACAGGGGGCTTTACAATGAGCAGTTCTTC.

The V gene is TRBV15, the J gene TRBJ2-3; 9 bases align to TRBD2. The V and J ends lost 4 bases and 3 bases, in that order; junction bases with no gene match: 11. CDR1 LNHNV and CDR2 YYDKDF come from the germline V gene (reference sequence). The CDR3 totals 17 residues. The CDR3 loop reads CATSTDPGGGATDTQYF. For the CDR3, the DNA is TGTGCCACCAGCACGGATCCGGGCGGGGGGGCGACAGATACGCAGTATTTT.

The rearrangement uses TRBV6-1 and TRBJ2-3, with 9 bases matching TRBD1. Losses at the gene ends were 2 bases for V and 4 bases for J; bases not matched to a gene: 7. Germline CDR1 is MNHNS and CDR2 is SASEGT. This CDR3 region has 16 residues. The CDR3 DNA reads as TGTGCCAGCAGTGAAAAAACAGGGGGCGGCTCAGATACGCAGTATTTT. Encoded protein: CASSEKTGGGSDTQYF.

In this sample, this clone turned up once. This chain joins TRBV4-3 and TRBJ2-5; 14 bases match TRBD2. With the DNA end fitting TRBJ2-7 better, the J assignment may be wrong. The CDR3 spans 19 residues. Germline V CDR1 and CDR2: LGHNA, YSLEER. The CDR3 spells CASSQDTGLAGGSSYEQYF. The DNA of the CDR3 is TGCGCCAGCAGCCAAGATACCGGACTAGCGGGAGGCTCTTCCTACGAGCAGTACTTC.

The gene calls are TRBV7-3 and TRBJ2-1, with 7 positions matching TRBD2. Germline V gene lookup returns CDR1 SGHTA and CDR2 FQGTGA. V shed 2 bases and J 2 bases; nucleotides not matched to a gene: 3. The CDR3 has 15 residues. Written as DNA, the CDR3 is TGTGCCAGCAGCTTAGCGGGAGACACCTACAATGAGCAGTTCTTC. Translating gives CASSLAGDTYNEQFF.

This sequence joins TRBV19 and TRBJ2-3; D is uncertain. This CDR3 comprises 12 residues. Germline loops: CDR1 LNHDA, CDR2 SQIVND (reference sequence). V lost 4 bases to trimming and J lost 0 bases, with 2 bases between them. This chain's CDR3 is CASSTSTDTQYF. The CDR3, as DNA: TGTGCCAGTAGTACTAGCACAGATACGCAGTATTTT.